This entry features one T cell receptor beta chain sequence. This entry belongs to a study of blood T cell repertoires in COVID-19. Clones were read by immunoSEQ multiplex PCR, and TCRdb kept only the in-frame ones, dropping some. The repertoire holds around 100,000 clones, with more than 80% as singletons. The receptor was derived from a human donor in a cohort sampled during active COVID-19. Material: peripheral blood.

The DNA for the CDR3 is TGTGCCAGCAGGGGCAGGGGAGTACACGGCCTGGACACCGGGGAGCTGTTTTTT. Protein product: CASRGRGVHGLDTGELFF. The rearrangement joins TRBV7-6 to TRBJ2-2; D might be TRBD1 (6 bases). The germline V gene has CDR1 SGHVS and CDR2 FNYEAQ. V was clipped by 6 bases and J by 3 bases, with 23 bases between them. This CDR3 spans 18 amino acids.